This TCR beta chain came from a study of response to subunit inactivated influenza vaccine (dated by TCRdb to between 2017 and 2018). Context from the whole study: The study used deep quantitative T cell receptor repertoire profiling to track responses to a trivalent subunit inactivated influenza vaccine.

This sample's time point label indicates: 45 to 50 days after influenza vaccine administration. Library method: RT-PCR. TCRdb records Illumina HiSeq 2500 as the sequencer. TCRdb itself trimmed the public reads at Q25 with fastp, ran MiXCR and retained productive beta chains. Each CDR3 protein appears once, grouped with its most common genes and DNA. The sample records roughly 160,000 distinct CDR3 sequences, around 9.9% of which are singletons. The ten top clones hold 9.5% to 15% of the sample. CDR1 and CDR2 are drawn from the germline V gene: SGHTA, FQGTGA. Trimming leaves V shorter by 1 base and J shorter by 5 bases, with the junction holding 9 bases beyond the gene matches. The CDR3 holds 18 amino acids from the cysteine to the phenylalanine. Solely the CDR3 DNA is kept, with 54 bases framed from the first base. This clonotype was seen a single time. The clone's antigen remains unknown. There are no base qualities to consult, and no much larger clone falls within one base. One read provides weak support.

Results and caveats for the whole study, not just this receptor: The authors suggested that each seasonal influenza vaccination may recruit only a limited number of new T cells.

This sequence was found in a man aged 50-59 years who received an inactivated influenza vaccine. Donor details come from another sample of the same person, matched by shared clones. Sequenced material: non-naive T cells sorted from PBMCs, taken 35 to 45 days after vaccination. This specimen's cell subset or site label, interpreted: memory T cell fraction. The V gene is TRBV7-3 and the J gene is TRBJ2-1; 12 of the junction bases match TRBD2. The CDR3 reads CASSLKSPGLAGNNEQFF. The DNA sequence follows: TGTGCCAGCAGCTTAAAATCGCCGGGACTAGCGGGCAACAATGAGCAGTTCTTC.